This TCR beta chain was observed in a study of shared clonotypes between healthy human individuals. Only one count was recorded for this clone. Here immunoSEQ multiplex PCR was the method, and the copy in TCRdb shows in-frame clones only, minus some. The repertoire holds some 530,000 clones, with roughly 80% as singletons. This CDR3 is built from 16 residues. V lost 2 bases to trimming and J lost 8 bases; unmatched junction nucleotides: 11. In germline, CDR1 is MGHRA, CDR2 YSYEKL. Donation came from healthy HIV-negative adults that had no recent acute infections or vaccinations. Sequencing was done on a sample of PBMCs. The sequence was obtained from a woman aged 40 to 50 in good health. Some clones in this sample may be carry-over from other donors' samples. The chain is built from TRBV4-1 and TRBJ2-7; 11 bases agree with TRBD1. Here the CDR3 DNA reads TGCGCCAGCAGCCAAATAACTCGGACAGGGGGCAGGAAGCAGTACTTC. It codes for CASSQITRTGGRKQYF.